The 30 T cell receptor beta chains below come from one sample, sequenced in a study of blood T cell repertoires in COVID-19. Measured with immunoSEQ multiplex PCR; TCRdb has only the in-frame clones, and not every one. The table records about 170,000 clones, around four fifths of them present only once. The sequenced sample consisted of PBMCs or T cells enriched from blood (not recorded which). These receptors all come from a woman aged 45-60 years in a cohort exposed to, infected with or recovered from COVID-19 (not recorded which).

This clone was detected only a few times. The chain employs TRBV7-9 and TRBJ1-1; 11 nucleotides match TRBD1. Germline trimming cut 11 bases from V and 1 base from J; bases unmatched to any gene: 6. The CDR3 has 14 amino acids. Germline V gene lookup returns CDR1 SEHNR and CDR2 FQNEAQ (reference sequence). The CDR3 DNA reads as TGTGCCGGACGGACAGGGGGCGAGAACACTGAAGCTTTCTTT. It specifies CAGRTGGENTEAFF. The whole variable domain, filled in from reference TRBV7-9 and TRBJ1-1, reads DTGVSQNPRHKITKRGQNVTFRCDPISEHNRLYWYRQTLGQGPEFLTYFQNEAQLEKSRLLSDRFSAERPKGSFSTLEIQRTEQGDSAMYLCAGRTGGENTEAFFGQGTRLTVV.

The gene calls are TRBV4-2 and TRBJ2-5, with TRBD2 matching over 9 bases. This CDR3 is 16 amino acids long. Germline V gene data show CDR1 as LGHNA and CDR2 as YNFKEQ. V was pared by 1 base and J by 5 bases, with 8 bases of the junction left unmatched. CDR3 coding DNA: TGTGCCAGCAGCCAAGGGGTAGCGGGAGAGGGGGAGACCCAGTACTTC. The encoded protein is CASSQGVAGEGETQYF.

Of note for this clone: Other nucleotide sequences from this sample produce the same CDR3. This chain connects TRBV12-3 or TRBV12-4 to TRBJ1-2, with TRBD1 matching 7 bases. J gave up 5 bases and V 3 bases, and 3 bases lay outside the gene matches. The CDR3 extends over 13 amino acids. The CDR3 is CASSFGQAYGYTF. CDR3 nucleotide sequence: TGTGCCAGCAGTTTCGGACAGGCGTATGGCTACACCTTC.

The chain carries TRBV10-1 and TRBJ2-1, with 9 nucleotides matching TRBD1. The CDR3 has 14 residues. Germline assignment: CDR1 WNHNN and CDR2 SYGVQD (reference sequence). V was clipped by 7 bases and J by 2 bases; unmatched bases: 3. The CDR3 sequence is CASTRDRAYNEQFF. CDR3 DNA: TGCGCCAGCACTCGGGACAGGGCCTACAATGAGCAGTTCTTC.

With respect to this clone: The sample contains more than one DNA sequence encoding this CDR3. The CDR3 nucleotides read TGTGCCAGTAGTATAATCGGGGGCAATCAGCCCCAGCATTTT. This gives the protein CASSIIGGNQPQHF. The rearrangement links TRBV19 to TRBJ1-5; D remains ambiguous. The CDR3 has 14 amino acids. The germline gives CDR1 LNHDA, CDR2 SQIVND (reference sequence). The V and J ends lost 2 bases and 2 bases respectively, with 7 bases between them.

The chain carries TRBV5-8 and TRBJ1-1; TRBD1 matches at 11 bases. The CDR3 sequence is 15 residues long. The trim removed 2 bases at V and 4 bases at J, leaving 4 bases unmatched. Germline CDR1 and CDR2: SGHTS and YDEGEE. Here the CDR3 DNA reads TGTGCCAGCAGCTTTGGACAGGGGGCAGGCACTGAAGCTTTCTTT. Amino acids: CASSFGQGAGTEAFF.

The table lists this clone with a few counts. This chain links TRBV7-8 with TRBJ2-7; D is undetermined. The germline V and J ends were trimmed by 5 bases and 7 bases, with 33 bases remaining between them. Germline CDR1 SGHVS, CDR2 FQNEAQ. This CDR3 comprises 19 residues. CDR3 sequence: CASSVDPRGRQSRSWEQYF. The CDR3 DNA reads TGTGCCAGCAGCGTAGATCCGCGAGGCCGGCAGAGCCGCTCGTGGGAGCAGTACTTC. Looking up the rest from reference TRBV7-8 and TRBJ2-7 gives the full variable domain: GAGVSQSPRYKVAKRGQDVALRCDPISGHVSLFWYQQALGQGPEFLTYFQNEAQLDKSGLPSDRFFAERPEGSVSTLKIQRTQQEDSAVYLCASSVDPRGRQSRSWEQYFGPGTRLTVT.

In DNA form, the CDR3 reads TGTGCCAGCTCACCTATCGGGGCAGGGGGTAACAATGAGCAGTTCTTC. Translating it yields CASSPIGAGGNNEQFF. The chain carries TRBV18 and TRBJ2-1, with TRBD1 matching 7 bases. The CDR3 spans 16 residues. V lost 3 bases to trimming and J lost 5 bases; unmatched junction nucleotides: 10. Germline V gives CDR1 KGHSH, CDR2 LQKENI. Supplemented by reference TRBV18 and TRBJ2-1, the full variable domain reads NAGVMQNPRHLVRRRGQEARLRCSPMKGHSHVYWYRQLPEEGLKFMVYLQKENIIDESGMPKERFSAEFPKEGPSILRIQQVVRGDSAAYFCASSPIGAGGNNEQFFGPGTRLTVL.

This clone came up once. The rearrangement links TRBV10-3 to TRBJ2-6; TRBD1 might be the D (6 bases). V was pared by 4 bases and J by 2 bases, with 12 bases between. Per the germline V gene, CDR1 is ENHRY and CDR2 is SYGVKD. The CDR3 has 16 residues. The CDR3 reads CAISATGKAGANVLTF. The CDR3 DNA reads TGTGCCATCAGTGCAACAGGGAAAGCTGGGGCCAACGTCCTGACTTTC.

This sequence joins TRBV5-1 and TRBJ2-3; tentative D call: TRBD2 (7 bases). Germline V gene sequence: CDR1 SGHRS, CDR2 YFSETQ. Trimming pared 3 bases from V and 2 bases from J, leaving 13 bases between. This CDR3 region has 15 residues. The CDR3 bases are TGCGCCAGCAGCTCGGGGGGCCGCATCACAGATACGCAGTATTTT. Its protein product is CASSSGGRITDTQYF.

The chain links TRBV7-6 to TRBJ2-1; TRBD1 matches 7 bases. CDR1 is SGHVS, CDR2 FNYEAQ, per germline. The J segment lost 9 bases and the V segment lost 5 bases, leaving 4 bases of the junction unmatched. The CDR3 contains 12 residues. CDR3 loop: CASSETGSEQFF. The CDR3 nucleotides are TGTGCCAGCAGCGAGACAGGGTCTGAGCAGTTCTTC.

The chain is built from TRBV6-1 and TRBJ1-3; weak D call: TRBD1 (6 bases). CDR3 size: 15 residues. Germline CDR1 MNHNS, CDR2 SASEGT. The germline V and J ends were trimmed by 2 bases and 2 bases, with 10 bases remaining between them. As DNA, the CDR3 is TGTGCCAGCAGTGAACTGACAGGCCCTGGAAACACCATATATTTT. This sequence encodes CASSELTGPGNTIYF.

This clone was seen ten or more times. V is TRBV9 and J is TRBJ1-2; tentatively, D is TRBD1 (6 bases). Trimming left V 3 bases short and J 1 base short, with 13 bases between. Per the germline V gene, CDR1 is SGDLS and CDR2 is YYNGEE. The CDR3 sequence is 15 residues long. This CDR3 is CASSATLQGNYGYTF. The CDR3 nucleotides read TGTGCCAGCAGCGCGACGTTACAGGGTAACTATGGCTACACCTTC. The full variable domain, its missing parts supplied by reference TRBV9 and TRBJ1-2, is DSGVTQTPKHLITATGQRVTLRCSPRSGDLSVYWYQQSLDQGLQFLIQYYNGEERAKGNILERFSAQQFPDLHSELNLSSLELGDSALYFCASSATLQGNYGYTFGSGTRLTVV.

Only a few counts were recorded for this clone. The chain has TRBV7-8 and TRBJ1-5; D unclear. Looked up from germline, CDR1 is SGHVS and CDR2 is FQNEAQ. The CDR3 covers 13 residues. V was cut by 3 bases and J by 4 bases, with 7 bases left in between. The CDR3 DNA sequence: TGTGCCAGCAGCTTTGGGGAGAATCAGCCCCAGCATTTT. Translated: CASSFGENQPQHF.

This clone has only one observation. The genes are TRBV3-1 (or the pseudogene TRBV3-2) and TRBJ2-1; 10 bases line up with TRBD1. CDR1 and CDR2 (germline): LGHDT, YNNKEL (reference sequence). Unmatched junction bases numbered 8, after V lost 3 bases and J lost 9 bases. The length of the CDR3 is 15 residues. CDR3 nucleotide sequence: TGTGCCAGCAGCCAGACAGGGGGCAAGGGGACTGAGCAGTTCTTC. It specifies CASSQTGGKGTEQFF.

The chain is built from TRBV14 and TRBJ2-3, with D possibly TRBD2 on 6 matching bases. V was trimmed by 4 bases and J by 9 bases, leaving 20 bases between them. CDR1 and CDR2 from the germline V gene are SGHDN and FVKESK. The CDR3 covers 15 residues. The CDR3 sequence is CASSPIRDLTGTQYF. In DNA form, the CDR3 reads TGTGCCAGCAGCCCCATTCGGGACTTAACGGGGACGCAGTATTTT.

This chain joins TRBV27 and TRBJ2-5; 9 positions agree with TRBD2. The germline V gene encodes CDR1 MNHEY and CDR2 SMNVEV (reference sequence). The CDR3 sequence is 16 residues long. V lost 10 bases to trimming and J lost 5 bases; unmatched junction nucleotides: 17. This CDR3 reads CATRESGGLGVETQYF. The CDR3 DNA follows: TGTGCCACAAGAGAGAGCGGGGGGCTGGGGGTGGAGACCCAGTACTTC.

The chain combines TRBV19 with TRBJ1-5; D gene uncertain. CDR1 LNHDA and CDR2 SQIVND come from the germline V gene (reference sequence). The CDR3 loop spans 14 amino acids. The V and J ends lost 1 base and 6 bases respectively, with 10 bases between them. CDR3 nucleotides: TGTGCCAGTAGTATAGCTGGGGAGCGTCAGCCCCAGCATTTT. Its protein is CASSIAGERQPQHF.

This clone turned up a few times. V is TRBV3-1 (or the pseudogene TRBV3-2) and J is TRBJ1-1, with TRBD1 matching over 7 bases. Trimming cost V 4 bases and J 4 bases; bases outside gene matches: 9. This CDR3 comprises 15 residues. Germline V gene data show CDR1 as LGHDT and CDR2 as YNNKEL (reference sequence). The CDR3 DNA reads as TGTGCCAGCAGCCGCCGGGGCCAGGGGGGCACTGAAGCTTTCTTT. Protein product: CASSRRGQGGTEAFF.

The CDR3 sequence: CASSDPLSGRWTDTQYF. The CDR3 nucleotides are TGTGCCAGCAGTGACCCACTTAGCGGGAGATGGACAGATACGCAGTATTTT. This rearrangement joins TRBV28 to TRBJ2-3, with 9 bases aligning to TRBD2. CDR1 MDHEN and CDR2 SYDVKM come from the germline V gene. The V gene end was trimmed by 5 bases and the J gene end by 3 bases; junction bases not matched to a gene: 12. This CDR3 spans 17 amino acids.

The DNA of the CDR3 is TGTGCCAGCTCACCGATCACAGCGAACACTGAAGCTTTCTTT. Translated: CASSPITANTEAFF. The chain joins TRBV18 to TRBJ1-1; no reliable D call. This CDR3 has 14 residues. Germline loops: CDR1 KGHSH, CDR2 LQKENI. V was shortened by 3 bases and J by 1 base, with 9 bases between the two germline ends.

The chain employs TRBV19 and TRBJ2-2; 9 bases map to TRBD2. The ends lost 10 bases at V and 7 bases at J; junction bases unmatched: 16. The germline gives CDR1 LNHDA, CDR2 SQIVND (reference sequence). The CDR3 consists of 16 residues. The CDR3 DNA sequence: TGTGCCACCCTCTCGTATGGCGGGGGGGCTGACGGGGAGCTGTTTTTT. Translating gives CATLSYGGGADGELFF.

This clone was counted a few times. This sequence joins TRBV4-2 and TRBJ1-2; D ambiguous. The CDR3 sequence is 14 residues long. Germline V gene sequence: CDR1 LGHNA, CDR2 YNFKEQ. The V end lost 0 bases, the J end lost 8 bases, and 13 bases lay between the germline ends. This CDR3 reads CASSQDPTSPGYTF. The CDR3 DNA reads TGTGCCAGCAGCCAAGATCCGACTTCGCCAGGCTACACCTTC.

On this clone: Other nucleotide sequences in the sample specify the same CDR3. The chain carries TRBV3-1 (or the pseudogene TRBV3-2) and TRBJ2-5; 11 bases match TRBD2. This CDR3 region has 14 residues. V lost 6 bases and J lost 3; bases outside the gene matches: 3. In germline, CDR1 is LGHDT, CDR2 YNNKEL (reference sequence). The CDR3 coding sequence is TGTGCCAGCAGTCAACTAGCGGGGGAAGAGACCCAGTACTTC. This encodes CASSQLAGEETQYF.

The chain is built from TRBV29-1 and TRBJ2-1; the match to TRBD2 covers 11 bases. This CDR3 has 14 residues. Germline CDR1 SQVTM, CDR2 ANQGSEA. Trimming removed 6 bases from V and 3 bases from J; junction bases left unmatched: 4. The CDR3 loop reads CSVVTSGVYNEQFF. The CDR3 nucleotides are TGCAGCGTGGTGACTAGCGGGGTCTACAATGAGCAGTTCTTC.

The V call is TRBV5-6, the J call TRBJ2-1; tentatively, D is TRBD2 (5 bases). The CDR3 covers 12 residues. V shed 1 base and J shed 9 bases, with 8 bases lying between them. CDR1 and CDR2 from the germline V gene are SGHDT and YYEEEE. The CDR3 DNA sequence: TGTGCCAGCAGCTTGCGACTACCTGAGCAGTTCTTC. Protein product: CASSLRLPEQFF.

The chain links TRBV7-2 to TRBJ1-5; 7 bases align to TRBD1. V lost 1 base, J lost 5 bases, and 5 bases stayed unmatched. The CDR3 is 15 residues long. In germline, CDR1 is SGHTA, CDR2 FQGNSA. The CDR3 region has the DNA TGTGCCAGCAGCTTAGGGGGGACAGCCTATCAGCCCCAGCATTTT. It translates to CASSLGGTAYQPQHF.

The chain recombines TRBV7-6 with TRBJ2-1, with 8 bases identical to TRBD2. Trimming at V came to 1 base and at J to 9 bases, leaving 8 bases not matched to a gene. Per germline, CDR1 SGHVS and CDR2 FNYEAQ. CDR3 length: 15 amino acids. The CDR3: CASSLGTSTLGEQFF. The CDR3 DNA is TGTGCCAGCAGCTTAGGGACTAGCACACTTGGTGAGCAGTTCTTC.

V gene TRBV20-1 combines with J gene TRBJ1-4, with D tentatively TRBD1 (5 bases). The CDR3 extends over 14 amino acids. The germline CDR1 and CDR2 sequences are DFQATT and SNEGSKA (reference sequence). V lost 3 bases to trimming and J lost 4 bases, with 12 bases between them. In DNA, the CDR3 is TGCAGTGCTAGTAGCGGGACGGTTAATGAAAAACTGTTTTTT. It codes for CSASSGTVNEKLFF.

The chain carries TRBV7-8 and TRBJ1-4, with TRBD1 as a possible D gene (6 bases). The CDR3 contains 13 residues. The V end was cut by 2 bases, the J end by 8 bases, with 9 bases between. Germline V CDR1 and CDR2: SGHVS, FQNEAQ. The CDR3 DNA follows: TGTGCCAGCAGCTTACGAACAGGGGAAAAACTGTTTTTT. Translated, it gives CASSLRTGEKLFF.